Included here is one T cell receptor (beta chain) sequence, with context. The target antigen is unknown. PCR was performed a second time for about 7 to 11 cycles using a sample-barcoded 5' primer and a J-beta primer mix. Carrying 12 random nucleotides, a template-switch adaptor labeled each individual cDNA molecule. TCRdb used MiXCR to reprocess the 5' RACE reads, holding one entry per CDR3 protein. The data hold roughly 730,000 distinct CDR3 sequences, with approximately 53% observed a single time. This sample was taken from a study of blood T cells in healthy people across ages. Findings and caveats of the study: Among long-lived donors, naive CD4+ cells were more numerous and diversity higher than in aged donors.

The CDR3 sequence is 15 residues long. J lost 3 bases, V lost 0 bases, and 3 bases had no gene match. CDR1 is SGHRS and CDR2 is YFSETQ in the germline V gene. The chain combines TRBV5-1 with TRBJ2-1; TRBD2 matches at 7 bases. The source material was blood. This sequence originates from a man aged 35-49 years in good health. The CDR3 here is CASSLGRGVYNEQFF. CDR3 DNA: TGCGCCAGCAGCTTGGGACGGGGGGTCTACAATGAGCAGTTCTTC.